This entry is about one TCR beta chain. Libraries were prepared by immunoSEQ multiplex PCR; TCRdb keeps only in-frame clonotypes and omits some of them. The repertoire holds under 13,000 clones, with around nine tenths as singletons. These data belong to a study of blood T cell repertoires in COVID-19. The CDR3 has 14 amino acids. J was trimmed by 6 bases and V by 2 bases; bases with no gene match: 6. Germline CDR1 reads MGHRA; CDR2 reads YSYEKL. The specimen was peripheral blood. The V call is TRBV4-1, the J call TRBJ1-2, with 7 bases that match TRBD1. The sequence came from a man younger than 45 with active or convalescent COVID-19. The CDR3 region is CASSQPTGENGYTF. The DNA of the CDR3 is TGCGCCAGCAGCCAACCAACAGGGGAGAATGGCTACACCTTC.